Listed here is a single T cell receptor beta chain. What it recognizes is unknown. The entry originates in a study of PD-1 blockade in classical Hodgkin lymphoma. Findings and caveats of the study: Newly diagnosed patients were reported to exhibit reduced baseline TCR diversity relative to healthy donors. Baseline diversity was lower in partial responders and progressors than complete responders.

CDR3 length: 11 residues. V was trimmed by 3 bases and J by 1 base, leaving 2 bases between them. Germline loops: CDR1 SGHRS, CDR2 YFSETQ. Profiling relied on immunoSEQ multiplex PCR, and the TCRdb table lists in-frame clones only, not all of them. The sample gives about 21,000 clones, about 70% of which show up once; 15% to 20% is in the top ten. Described time point: cycle 4 day 1 (C4D1), after five to seven weeks of nivolumab. After autologous stem cell transplantation all patients relapsed, and prior brentuximab vedotin exposure differed between cohorts. Sample: peripheral blood mononuclear cells (PBMCs), taken before the fourth cycle of nivolumab. This receptor was taken from a human donor with classical Hodgkin lymphoma. V gene TRBV5-1 combines with J gene TRBJ2-7, with unresolved D. CDR3 protein: CASSSSYEQYF. The DNA for the CDR3 is TGCGCCAGCAGCTCTTCCTACGAGCAGTACTTC.